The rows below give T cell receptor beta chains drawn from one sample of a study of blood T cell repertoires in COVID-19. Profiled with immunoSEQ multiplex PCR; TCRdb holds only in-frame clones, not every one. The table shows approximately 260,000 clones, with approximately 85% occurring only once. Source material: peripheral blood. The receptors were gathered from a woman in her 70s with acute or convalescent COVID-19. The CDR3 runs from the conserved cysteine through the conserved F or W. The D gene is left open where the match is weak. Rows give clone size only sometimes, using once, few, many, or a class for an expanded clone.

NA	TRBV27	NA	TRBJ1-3	CASRAVGTPGNTIYF	TGTGCCAGCAGGGCCGTAGGGACACCTGGAAACACCATATATTTT
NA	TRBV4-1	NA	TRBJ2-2	CASSLQGTGELFF	TGCGCCAGCAGCCTCCAGGGAACCGGGGAGCTGTTTTTT
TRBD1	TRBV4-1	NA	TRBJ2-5	CASSQTGIGETQYF	TGCGCCAGCAGCCAGACAGGGATAGGGGAGACCCAGTACTTC
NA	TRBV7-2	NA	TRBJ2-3	CASSLARDTQYF	TGTGCCAGCAGCTTAGCGCGCGATACGCAGTATTTT
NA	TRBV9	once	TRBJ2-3	CASSVHLQGTDTQYF	TGTGCCAGCAGCGTTCACTTGCAGGGAACAGATACGCAGTATTTT
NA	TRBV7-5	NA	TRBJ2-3	CVRSSPAQYF	TGTGTCAGAAGCTCCCCAGCGCAGTATTTT
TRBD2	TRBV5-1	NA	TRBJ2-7	CASREWRGSSYEQYF	TGCGCCAGCAGGGAATGGCGGGGGTCCTCCTACGAGCAGTACTTC
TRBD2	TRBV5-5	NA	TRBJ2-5	CASSLGPRGQETQYF	TGTGCCAGCAGCTTGGGCCCGCGGGGGCAAGAGACCCAGTACTTC
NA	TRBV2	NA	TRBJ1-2	CASSPEGGANYGYTF	TGTGCCAGCAGTCCCGAAGGGGGGGCTAACTATGGCTACACCTTC
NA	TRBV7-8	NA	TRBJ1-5	CASSLGAVEPQHF	TGTGCCAGCAGCTTAGGCGCGGTAGAGCCCCAGCATTTT
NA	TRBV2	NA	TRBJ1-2	CASKEVTHGYTF	TGTGCCAGCAAAGAGGTAACGCATGGCTACACCTTC
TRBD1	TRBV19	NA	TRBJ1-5	CASSRQGAKAGNQPQHF	TGTGCCAGTAGCAGACAGGGAGCGAAGGCGGGCAATCAGCCCCAGCATTTT
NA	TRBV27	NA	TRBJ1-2	CASSTANYGYTF	TGTGCCAGCAGCACAGCTAACTATGGCTACACCTTC
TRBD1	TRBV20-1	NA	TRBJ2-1	CSASDRDEQFF	TGCAGTGCTAGCGACAGGGATGAGCAGTTCTTC
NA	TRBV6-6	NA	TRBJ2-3	CASSYSYTDTQYF	TGTGCCAGCAGTTACTCCTACACAGATACGCAGTATTTT
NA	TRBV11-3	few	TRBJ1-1	CASSLDPGPNTEAFF	TGTGCCAGCAGCTTGGATCCAGGGCCGAACACTGAAGCTTTCTTT
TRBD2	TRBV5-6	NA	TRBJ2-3	CASSQKAGVTDTQYF	TGTGCCAGCAGTCAAAAGGCGGGGGTGACAGATACGCAGTATTTT
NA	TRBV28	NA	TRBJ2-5	CASRGGGSAETQYF	TGTGCCAGCAGAGGGGGAGGGTCGGCGGAGACCCAGTACTTC
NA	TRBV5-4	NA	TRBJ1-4	CASSLQVSSEKLFF	TGTGCCAGCAGCTTACAGGTCTCCAGTGAAAAACTGTTTTTT
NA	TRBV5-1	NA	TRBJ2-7	CASSWEAGPNPEQYF	TGCGCCAGCAGCTGGGAGGCGGGACCTAACCCCGAGCAGTACTTC
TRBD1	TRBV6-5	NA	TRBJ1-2	CASSYTQRTGRGGYTF	TGTGCCAGCAGTTACACTCAAAGGACAGGGCGAGGTGGCTACACCTTC
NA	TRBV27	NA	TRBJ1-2	CASSLGGAYGYTF	TGTGCCAGCAGTCTAGGGGGGGCCTATGGCTACACCTTC
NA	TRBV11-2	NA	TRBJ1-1	CASSKTGQMNTEAFF	TGTGCCAGCAGCAAGACCGGACAGATGAACACTGAAGCTTTCTTT
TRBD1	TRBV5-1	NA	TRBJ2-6	CASSQSTGAGANVLTF	TGCGCCAGCAGCCAATCGACAGGGGCAGGGGCCAACGTCCTGACTTTC
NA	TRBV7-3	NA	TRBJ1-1	CASSLTVGTEAFF	TGTGCCAGCAGTCTCACAGTGGGCACTGAAGCTTTCTTT
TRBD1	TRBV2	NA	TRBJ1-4	CASRLGLQGDNEKLFF	TGTGCCAGCAGATTGGGGTTACAGGGGGATAATGAAAAACTGTTTTTT
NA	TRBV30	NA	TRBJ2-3	CAWSVPRGAGTDTQYF	TGTGCCTGGAGTGTTCCCCGGGGGGCAGGCACAGATACGCAGTATTTT
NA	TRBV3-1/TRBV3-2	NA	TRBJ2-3	CASSLLMDTQYF	TGTGCCAGCAGCCTCTTAATGGATACGCAGTATTTT
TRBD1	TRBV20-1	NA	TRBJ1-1	CSAEQGREAFF	TGCAGTGCTGAACAGGGGCGGGAAGCTTTCTTT
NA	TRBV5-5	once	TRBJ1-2	CASSLGIFGGYTF	TGTGCCAGCAGCTTGGGTATCTTCGGGGGCTACACCTTC
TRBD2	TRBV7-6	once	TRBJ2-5	CASSLVAGGLGTQYF	TGTGCCAGCAGCTTAGTAGCGGGGGGGCTTGGGACCCAGTACTTC
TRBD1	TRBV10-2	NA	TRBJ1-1	CASSARRTGGTEAFF	TGCGCCAGCAGTGCCAGGAGGACAGGGGGGACTGAAGCTTTCTTT
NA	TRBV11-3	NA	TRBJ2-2	CASSLALRHTGELFF	TGTGCCAGCAGCTTAGCTCTACGCCACACCGGGGAGCTGTTTTTT
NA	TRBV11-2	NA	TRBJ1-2	CASSLDLRAPPGGGYGYTF	TGTGCCAGCAGCTTAGATCTAAGGGCCCCCCCGGGGGGCGGCTATGGCTACACCTTC
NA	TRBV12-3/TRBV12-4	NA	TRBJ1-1	CASRGWGDTEAFF	TGTGCCAGCAGAGGTTGGGGGGACACTGAAGCTTTCTTT
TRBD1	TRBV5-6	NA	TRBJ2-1	CASTEAGTGVNEQFF	TGTGCCAGCACTGAGGCCGGGACAGGGGTCAATGAGCAGTTCTTC
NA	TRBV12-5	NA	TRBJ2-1	CASGLSGGGRGSFEQFF	TGTGCTAGTGGTTTGTCTGGCGGGGGCCGGGGGAGTTTTGAGCAGTTCTTC
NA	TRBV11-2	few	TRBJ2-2	CASSSRNGLSYRELFF	TGTGCCAGCAGCTCTAGGAACGGACTCTCCTACCGGGAGCTGTTTTTT
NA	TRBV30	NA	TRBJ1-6	CACSREFTLHF	TGTGCCTGTAGCAGGGAATTTACCCTCCACTTT
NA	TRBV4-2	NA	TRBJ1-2	CASSQEVRANYGYTF	TGTGCCAGCAGCCAAGAGGTCAGGGCTAACTATGGCTACACCTTC
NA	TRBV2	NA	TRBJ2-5	CASERIQETQYF	TGTGCCAGCGAGCGGATACAAGAGACCCAGTACTTC
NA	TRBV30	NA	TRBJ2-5	CAWSHLRFGLQETQYF	TGTGCCTGGAGCCACCTTCGGTTTGGACTACAAGAGACCCAGTACTTC
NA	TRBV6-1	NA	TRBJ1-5	CASSERSQPQHF	TGTGCCAGCAGTGAAAGGAGTCAGCCCCAGCATTTT
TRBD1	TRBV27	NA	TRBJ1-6	CASSPGTGSGSPLHF	TGTGCCAGCAGTCCAGGGACAGGGAGTGGATCACCCCTCCACTTT
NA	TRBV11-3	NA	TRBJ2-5	CASSLGDKAQETQYF	TGTGCCAGCAGCTTAGGGGACAAGGCCCAAGAGACCCAGTACTTC
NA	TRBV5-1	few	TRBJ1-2	CASSLGRGGGYTF	TGCGCCAGCAGCTTGGGCAGGGGCGGCGGCTACACCTTC
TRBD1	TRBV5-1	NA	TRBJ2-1	CASSLRDRAGSNEQFF	TGCGCCAGCAGCTTGCGGGACAGGGCGGGTAGCAATGAGCAGTTCTTC
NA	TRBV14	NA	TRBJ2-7	CASSRLGGDTYEQYF	TGTGCCAGCAGCCGCCTAGGGGGGGATACCTACGAGCAGTACTTC
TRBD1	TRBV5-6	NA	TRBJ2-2	CASSFGVGDSYTGELFF	TGTGCCAGCAGCTTTGGGGTAGGGGACAGTTACACCGGGGAGCTGTTTTTT
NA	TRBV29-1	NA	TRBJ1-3	CSVVLRWEGRNTIYF	TGCAGCGTTGTCCTACGATGGGAGGGCCGAAACACCATATATTTT